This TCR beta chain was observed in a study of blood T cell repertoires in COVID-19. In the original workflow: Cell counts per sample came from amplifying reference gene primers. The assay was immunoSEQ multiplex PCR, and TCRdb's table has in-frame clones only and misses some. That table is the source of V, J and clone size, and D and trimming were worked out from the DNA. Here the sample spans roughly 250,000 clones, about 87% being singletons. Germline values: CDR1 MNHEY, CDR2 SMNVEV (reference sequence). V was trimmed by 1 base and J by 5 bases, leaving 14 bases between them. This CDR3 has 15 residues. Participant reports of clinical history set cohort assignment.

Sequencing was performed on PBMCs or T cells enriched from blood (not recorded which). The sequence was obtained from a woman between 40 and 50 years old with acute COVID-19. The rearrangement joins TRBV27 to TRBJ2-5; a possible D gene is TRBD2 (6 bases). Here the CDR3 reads CASSLWSGVGETQYF. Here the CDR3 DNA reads TGTGCCAGCAGTTTATGGTCGGGAGTAGGGGAGACCCAGTACTTC.